This T cell receptor beta chain was sequenced for a study of T cell changes during pregnancy in multiple sclerosis. CDR3 size: 16 residues. Per germline, CDR1 MDHEN and CDR2 SYDVKM. Trimming left V 3 bases short and J 4 bases short, with 19 bases between. This clone was observed once. TCRdb keeps only in-frame clones here, not all; method: immunoSEQ multiplex PCR. The sample records tens of thousands of clones, roughly 93% being singletons. The rearrangement uses TRBV28 and TRBJ2-7; D is undetermined. This specimen was peripheral blood, taken in the third trimester of pregnancy. The source of this sequence is a female donor with multiple sclerosis, enrolled in a pregnancy study. This chain's CDR3 is CASSLRQLLLDYEQYF. CDR3 in DNA: TGTGCCAGCAGTTTGCGGCAGCTATTATTAGATTACGAGCAGTACTTC.